The clone carrying this TCR beta chain was picked up one time. The data derive from a study of cytomegalovirus exposure and HLA in healthy donors. About the study: A later analysis reported the 120 or so validation repertoires used the same platform as the 550 to 700 first-cohort repertoires.

The V and J ends lost 3 bases and 4 bases respectively, with 16 bases between them. The V gene's germline CDR1 is MNHEY and CDR2 SMNVEV (reference sequence). The CDR3 is 15 amino acids. The donors were members of the roughly 130-subject validation cohort (separate from the approximately 670-subject first cohort). The data were produced by immunoSEQ multiplex PCR, yet TCRdb's version contains in-frame clones alone and is incomplete. This table has 250,000 to 350,000 clones, 75% to 90% appearing once. Sequencing used PBMCs. The J gene is TRBJ2-7, the V gene TRBV27, with D possibly matching TRBD2 (6 bases). The sequence was obtained from a woman aged 30 to 39 in good health and CMV-seropositive. Here the CDR3 reads CASSFGKGTSYEQYF. CDR3 nucleotide sequence: TGTGCCAGCAGTTTTGGGAAAGGGACTTCTTACGAGCAGTACTTC.